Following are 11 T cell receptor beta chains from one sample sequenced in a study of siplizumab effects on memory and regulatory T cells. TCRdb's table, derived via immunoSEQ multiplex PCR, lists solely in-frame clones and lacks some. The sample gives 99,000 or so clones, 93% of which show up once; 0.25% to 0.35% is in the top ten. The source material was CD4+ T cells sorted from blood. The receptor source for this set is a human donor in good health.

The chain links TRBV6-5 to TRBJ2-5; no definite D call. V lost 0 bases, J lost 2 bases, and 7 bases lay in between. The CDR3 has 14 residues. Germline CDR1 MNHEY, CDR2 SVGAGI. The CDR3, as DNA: TGTGCCAGCAGTTACTCCCAGGCGCAAGAGACCCAGTACTTC. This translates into CASSYSQAQETQYF.

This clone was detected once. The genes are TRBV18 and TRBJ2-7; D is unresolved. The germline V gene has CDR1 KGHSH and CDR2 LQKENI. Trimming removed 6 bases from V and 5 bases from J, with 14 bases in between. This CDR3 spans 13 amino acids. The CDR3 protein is CASSDLPGHEQYF. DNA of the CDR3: TGTGCCAGCTCCGACCTCCCAGGCCACGAGCAGTACTTC.

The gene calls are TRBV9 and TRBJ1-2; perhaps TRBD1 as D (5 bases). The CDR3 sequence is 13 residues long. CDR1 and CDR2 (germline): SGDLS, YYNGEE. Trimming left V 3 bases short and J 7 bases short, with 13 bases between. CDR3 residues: CASSASRVPGYTF. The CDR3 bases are TGTGCCAGCAGCGCGAGCAGGGTACCTGGCTACACCTTC.

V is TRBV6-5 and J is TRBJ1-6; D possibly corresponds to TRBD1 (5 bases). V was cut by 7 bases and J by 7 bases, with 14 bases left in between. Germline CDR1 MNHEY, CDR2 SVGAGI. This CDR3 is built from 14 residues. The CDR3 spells CASTEGPRNSPLHF. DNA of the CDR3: TGTGCCAGCACCGAGGGACCGAGAAATTCACCCCTCCACTTT.

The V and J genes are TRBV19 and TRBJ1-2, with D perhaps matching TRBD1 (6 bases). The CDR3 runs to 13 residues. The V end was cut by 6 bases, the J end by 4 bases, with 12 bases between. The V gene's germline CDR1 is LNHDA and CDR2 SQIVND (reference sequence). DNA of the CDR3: TGTGCCAGTAGCCAACAGGGCCTCTATGGCTACACCTTC. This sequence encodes CASSQQGLYGYTF.

The CDR3 DNA reads as TGTGCCAGCAGCTTAGAACCTCGGGGACTAGCGTACAATGAGCAGTTCTTC. Its translation: CASSLEPRGLAYNEQFF. The chain employs TRBV7-9 and TRBJ2-1; 10 positions match TRBD2. CDR3 length equals 17 residues. Trimming cost V 1 base and J 4 bases; bases outside gene matches: 7. Germline V gene data show CDR1 as SEHNR and CDR2 as FQNEAQ (reference sequence).

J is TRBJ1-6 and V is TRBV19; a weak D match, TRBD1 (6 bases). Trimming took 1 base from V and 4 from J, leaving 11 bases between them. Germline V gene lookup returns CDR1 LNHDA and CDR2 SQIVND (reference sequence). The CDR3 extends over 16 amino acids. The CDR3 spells CASSIAKGQYNSPLHF. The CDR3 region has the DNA TGTGCCAGTAGTATAGCTAAAGGACAGTATAATTCACCCCTCCACTTT.

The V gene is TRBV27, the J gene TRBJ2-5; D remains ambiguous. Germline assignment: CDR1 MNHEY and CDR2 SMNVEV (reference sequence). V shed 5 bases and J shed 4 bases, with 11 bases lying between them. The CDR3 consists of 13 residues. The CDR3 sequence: CASSKAWGETQYF. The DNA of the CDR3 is TGTGCCAGCAGTAAGGCTTGGGGAGAGACCCAGTACTTC.

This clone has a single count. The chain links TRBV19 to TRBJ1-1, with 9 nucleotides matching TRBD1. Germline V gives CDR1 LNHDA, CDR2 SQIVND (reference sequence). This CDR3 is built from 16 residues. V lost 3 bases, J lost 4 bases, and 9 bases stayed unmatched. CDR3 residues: CASSIPTGGGFTEAFF. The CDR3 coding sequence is TGTGCCAGTAGTATCCCGACAGGGGGGGGGTTCACTGAAGCTTTCTTT.

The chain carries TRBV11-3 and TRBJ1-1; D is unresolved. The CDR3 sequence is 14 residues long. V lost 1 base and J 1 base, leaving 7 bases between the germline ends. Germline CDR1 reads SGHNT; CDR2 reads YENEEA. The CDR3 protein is CASSLGSGNTEAFF. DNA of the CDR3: TGTGCCAGCAGCTTAGGGTCCGGGAACACTGAAGCTTTCTTT. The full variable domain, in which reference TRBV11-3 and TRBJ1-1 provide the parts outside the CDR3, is EAGVVQSPRYKIIEKKQPVAFWCNPISGHNTLYWYLQNLGQGPELLIRYENEEAVDDSQLPKDRFSAERLKGVDSTLKIQPAELGDSAVYLCASSLGSGNTEAFFGQGTRLTVV.

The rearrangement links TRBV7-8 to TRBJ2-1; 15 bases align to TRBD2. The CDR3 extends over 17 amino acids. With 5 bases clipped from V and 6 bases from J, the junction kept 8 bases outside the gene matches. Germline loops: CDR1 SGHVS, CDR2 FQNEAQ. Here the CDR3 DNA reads TGTGCCAGCAGCCCACAGGGACTAGCGGGAGGTCTCAATGAGCAGTTCTTC. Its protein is CASSPQGLAGGLNEQFF.